This TCR beta chain was identified in a study of blood T cell repertoires in COVID-19. This clone has just one count. Data came from immunoSEQ multiplex PCR; TCRdb stores just in-frame clones and leaves some out. The table shows 50,000 to 60,000 clones, with about 88% occurring only once. V lost 5 bases and J 1 base, leaving 6 bases between the germline ends. This CDR3 comprises 13 residues. This receptor was obtained from a human donor with active COVID-19. The donor label of this sample is uncertain. Input material: peripheral blood. The J gene is TRBJ1-5, the V gene TRBV12-3 or TRBV12-4; no clear D. The CDR3 DNA reads as TGTGCCAGCAGTGAAGCCAGCAATCAGCCCCAGCATTTT. Amino acids: CASSEASNQPQHF.